Listed below are T cell receptor beta chains from one sample, sequenced in a study of technical replicates of blood from a few donors. The method was immunoSEQ multiplex PCR; TCRdb's version includes in-frame clones alone and lacks a portion of them. The sample shows about 75,000 clones, 95% to 98% of them seen only once. Sequences were obtained from T cells isolated from PBMCs. The receptors here all came from a human donor in good health. CDR3s include the opening cysteine and the closing phenylalanine or tryptophan. D genes are given only for firm matches. Part of the rows lack a size; the others show once, few, many or a class for expanded clones.

>TRBJ2-1|-|TRBD1|TRBV5-1
TGCGCCAGCAGCTCGACAGGGTCGAACTACAATGAGCAGTTCTTC
CASSSTGSNYNEQFF
>TRBJ1-4|-|TRBD1|TRBV10-1
TGCGCCAGCAGTGAGTCAGAGCAGGGGGTATATGAAAAACTGTTTTTT
CASSESEQGVYEKLFF
>TRBJ1-1|-|-|TRBV4-2
TGTGCCAGCAGCCAAGATTTTGCATATCGGGGTGGGAACACTGAAGCTTTCTTT
CASSQDFAYRGGNTEAFF
>TRBJ2-7|-|TRBD2|TRBV6-5
TGTGCCAGCAGCTTAGCGGGAGCGTGGTCCTACGAGCAGTACTTC
CASSLAGAWSYEQYF
>TRBJ2-5|-|-|TRBV2
TGTGCCAGCGACCGACAGGCCCACCAAGAGACCCAGTACTTC
CASDRQAHQETQYF
>TRBJ2-4|-|TRBD2|TRBV28
TGTGCCAGCAGCCACCGTCTACTTCTAGCGGGAGCGTTTAACATTCAGTACTTC
CASSHRLLLAGAFNIQYF
>TRBJ2-7|-|TRBD1|TRBV6-5
TGTGCCAGCAGTTTAGGGACAGGGGTATTCGAGCAGTACTTC
CASSLGTGVFEQYF
>TRBJ2-1|-|-|TRBV28
TGTGCCAGCAGAAGCGGTGTTCTCTACAATGAGCAGTTCTTC
CASRSGVLYNEQFF
>TRBJ1-1|-|-|TRBV27
TGTGCCAGCAGTTACACAGAGAACACTGAAGCTTTCTTT
CASSYTENTEAFF
>TRBJ2-5|-|TRBD1|TRBV7-8
TGTGCCAGCAGCTTAAGACAGGGGGAGGGGGAGACCCAGTACTTC
CASSLRQGEGETQYF
>TRBJ2-1|-|TRBD2|TRBV27
TGTGCCAGCAGTTCCACGGGGGGGTATGAGCAGTTCTTC
CASSSTGGYEQFF
>TRBJ2-6|-|TRBD1|TRBV7-3
TGTGCCAGCAGCCCGGGACAGGGGGGGCCTGGGGCCAACGTCCTGACTTTC
CASSPGQGGPGANVLTF
>TRBJ2-6|-|TRBD1|TRBV27
TGTGCCAGCACCACAGGGGGCGTTCCGGCCAACGTCCTGACTTTC
CASTTGGVPANVLTF
>TRBJ1-4|-|TRBD1|TRBV7-6
TGTGCCAGCAGGATGACAGGGGCCGGCAATGAAAAACTGTTTTTT
CASRMTGAGNEKLFF
>TRBJ1-1|-|-|TRBV18
TGTGCCAGCTCACCACCCGGGGGAAGGAACACTGAAGCTTTCTTT
CASSPPGGRNTEAFF
>TRBJ2-1|-|-|TRBV15
TGTGCCACCAGCAGAACCCCCGGGACATCGTCCTACAATGAGCAGTTCTTC
CATSRTPGTSSYNEQFF
>TRBJ1-5|-|-|TRBV19
TGTGCCAGCGCTCGGACAGACCTTAGCAATCAGCCCCAGCATTTT
CASARTDLSNQPQHF
>TRBJ2-7|-|TRBD2|TRBV11-3
TGTGCCAGCAGCCCCCGACTAGCGGGGTCCTACGAGCAGTACTTC
CASSPRLAGSYEQYF
>TRBJ2-1|-|TRBD2|TRBV5-1
TGCGCCAGCGGTAGCGGGGCCTTATACAATGAGCAGTTCTTC
CASGSGALYNEQFF
>TRBJ1-2|-|-|TRBV11-2
TGTGCCAGCAGCTTAAGGGCAGGGGAAGGGGGCTACACCTTC
CASSLRAGEGGYTF
>TRBJ1-4|-|-|TRBV28
TGTGCCAGCAGGAGGGACTGGGGAGAAAAACTGTTTTTT
CASRRDWGEKLFF
>TRBJ2-3|-|-|TRBV7-9
TGTGCCAGCAGCCCCCGACAGGTTGGGGATACGCAGTATTTT
CASSPRQVGDTQYF
>TRBJ2-6|once|-|TRBV19
TGTGCCAGTAGTATCAGACAGGCCCGTTCTGGGGCCAACGTCCTGACTTTC
CASSIRQARSGANVLTF
>TRBJ1-4|-|TRBD1|TRBV28
TGTGCCAGCAGCCTCGACAGGGGGCGGACTGGAAAACTGTTTTTT
CASSLDRGRTGKLFF
>TRBJ2-3|-|-|TRBV11-3
TGTGCCAGCAGCTTAGAGTTTCGGGGGACGAGAATGGATACGCAGTATTTT
CASSLEFRGTRMDTQYF
>TRBJ2-1|-|-|TRBV6-1
TGTGCCAGCAGAGGGGTAATAGGGCACAATGAGCAGTTCTTC
CASRGVIGHNEQFF
>TRBJ1-1|-|TRBD1|TRBV7-9
TGTGCCAGCAGCTGGACAGGGGAATGGGTGGGTACTGAAGCTTTCTTT
CASSWTGEWVGTEAFF
>TRBJ2-7|-|TRBD1|TRBV29-1
TGCAGCGTTGAGGAGGGACAGGCCTACGAGCAGTACTTC
CSVEEGQAYEQYF
>TRBJ1-2|once|-|TRBV19
TGTGCCAGTAGTATAGTTCCAGGACAGCGCAACTATGGCTACACCTTC
CASSIVPGQRNYGYTF
>TRBJ1-5|-|-|TRBV6-5
TGTGCCAGCAGAGCGACTGGGAATCAGCCCCAGCATTTT
CASRATGNQPQHF
>TRBJ2-3|-|TRBD2|TRBV2
TGTGCCAGCACAACCCGGCTAGCGGGGGAAGGATGGGAGCAGTATTTT
CASTTRLAGEGWEQYF
>TRBJ1-1|-|-|TRBV15
TGTGCCACCAGCAGACCTGAGGGGAGGGCTGAAGCTTTCTTT
CATSRPEGRAEAFF
>TRBJ1-2|once|TRBD1|TRBV28
TGTGCCAGCAGTCCAGTCTTACCGGGACAGGGGAGCCTCTTTGGCTACACCTTC
CASSPVLPGQGSLFGYTF
>TRBJ1-6|-|-|TRBV19
TGTGCCAGTAGTATAAAACAGGAATACAATAATTCACCCCTCCACTTT
CASSIKQEYNNSPLHF
>TRBJ1-2|once|-|TRBV20-1
TGCAGTGCTTGGGACATCTATGGCTACACCTTC
CSAWDIYGYTF
>TRBJ2-2|-|TRBD1|TRBV9
TGTGCCAGCAGCGTAGAAGGAGGGACAGGGGTCCCCACCGGGGAGCTGTTTTTT
CASSVEGGTGVPTGELFF
>TRBJ2-5|-|-|TRBV4-1
TGCGCCAGCAGCCAAGATCCCGACACCTACCAAGAGACCCAGTACTTC
CASSQDPDTYQETQYF
>TRBJ1-1|-|-|TRBV4-1
TGCGCCAGCAGTTATGGACGGGGGAGCATGAACACTGAAGCTTTCTTT
CASSYGRGSMNTEAFF
>TRBJ1-2|once|TRBD1|TRBV27
TGTGCCAGCAGTTCACGGACAGGGACCTATGGCTACACCTTC
CASSSRTGTYGYTF
>TRBJ2-5|-|-|TRBV6-1
TGTGCCAGCAGTGAATCCGGGTACAAGTCCCAAGAGACCCAGTACTTC
CASSESGYKSQETQYF
>TRBJ1-2|-|-|TRBV28
TGTGCCAGCAATACAGGTTCGACGTATGGCTACACCTTC
CASNTGSTYGYTF
>TRBJ2-2|-|-|TRBV5-1
TGCGCCAGCAGCCCCGGGACTCTGAGCACCGGGGAGCTGTTTTTT
CASSPGTLSTGELFF
>TRBJ2-7|-|-|TRBV4-1
TGCGCCAGCAGCCTTGGTGGGCAGCCGCACGAGCAGTACTTC
CASSLGGQPHEQYF
>TRBJ1-2|-|-|TRBV28
TGTGCCAGCAGTCCACTAGGACGGGCTAACTATGGCTACACCTTC
CASSPLGRANYGYTF
>TRBJ1-1|-|-|TRBV7-9
TGTGCCAGCAGCTTATCCTCGAAGTACACTTTCTTT
CASSLSSKYTFF
>TRBJ2-2|-|-|TRBV28
TGTGCCAGCAGAAATCGGTACGGGGAGCTGTTTTTT
CASRNRYGELFF
>TRBJ1-4|-|TRBD1|TRBV4-1
TGCGCCAGCAGCCAAGATTGGGGACAGGGCGATCTAAAACTGTTTTTT
CASSQDWGQGDLKLFF
>TRBJ1-2|-|-|TRBV9
TGTGCCAGCAGCGGGGGGATGACAGGCTGGGACTACACCTTC
CASSGGMTGWDYTF
>TRBJ1-2|-|TRBD1|TRBV5-6
TGTGCCAGCAGCTTGGAAGGCCCCGGGACAGGGGCCAACTATGGCTACACCTTC
CASSLEGPGTGANYGYTF
>TRBJ2-1|-|-|TRBV28
TGTGCCAGCAGTAAAGGGGGGGGACTACCGCGGAATTACAATGAGCAGTTCTTC
CASSKGGGLPRNYNEQFF
>TRBJ1-4|-|-|TRBV30
TGTGCCTGGTCCCCCGGGGTAACTAATGAAAAACTGTTTTTT
CAWSPGVTNEKLFF
>TRBJ1-3|-|-|TRBV4-1
TGCGCCAGCAGCCAAGTAAAATCCTTCTCTGGAAACACCATATATTTT
CASSQVKSFSGNTIYF
>TRBJ2-7|-|TRBD2|TRBV11-2
TGTGCCAGCAGCTTAGATGGCAGCGGGGGGTACTCCTACGAGCAGTACTTC
CASSLDGSGGYSYEQYF
>TRBJ2-7|-|-|TRBV5-4
TGTGCCAGCAGCTTGGAGATCGGCGGGTCCTACGAGCAGTACTTC
CASSLEIGGSYEQYF
>TRBJ1-4|-|-|TRBV27
TGTGCCAGCAGTTTATCATCCGGCAGGGTGACAACTAATGAAAAACTGTTTTTT
CASSLSSGRVTTNEKLFF
>TRBJ2-5|-|-|TRBV5-6
TGTGCCAGCAGCCCCCCGGGTAGGGAGTGGGAAGAGACCCAGTACTTC
CASSPPGREWEETQYF